This T cell receptor beta chain was documented in a study of glioma-infiltrating T cells after dendritic cell vaccination. Looking at the study overall: Autologous tumor lysate-pulsed dendritic cell vaccination was given between 2003 and 2012.

The protocol was immunoSEQ multiplex PCR, while the TCRdb copy is restricted to in-frame clones and leaves out a portion. The table shows 90,000 to 95,000 clones, with over 75% occurring only once. Findings and caveats of the study: Complete blood and tumor specimen sets were limited to few patients.

For this clone: Its specificity is unknown.

Germline CDR1 SGHRS, CDR2 YFSETQ. With V trimmed by 2 bases and J by 0 bases, 4 bases remained unmatched. CDR3 size: 16 residues. Time point reported: after dendritic cell vaccination, including at tumor progression/relapse. PBMC were collected before vaccination, two weeks after the third vaccination, and at progression. The clonotype was recovered from a human donor with glioblastoma. This specimen consisted of blood, obtained after dendritic cell vaccination. The J gene is TRBJ2-7, the V gene TRBV5-1; the match to TRBD2 covers 11 bases. Here the CDR3 reads CASSFLAGGSSYEQYF. CDR3 DNA sequence: TGCGCCAGCAGCTTTCTAGCGGGGGGATCCTCCTACGAGCAGTACTTC. Variable domain in full (rest from reference TRBV5-1 and TRBJ2-7): KAGVTQTPRYLIKTRGQQVTLSCSPISGHRSVSWYQQTPGQGLQFLFEYFSETQRNKGNFPGRFSGRQFSNSRSEMNVSTLELGDSALYLCASSFLAGGSSYEQYFGPGTRLTVT.